The next 22 T cell receptor beta chains were all read from a single sample in a study of response to subunit inactivated influenza vaccine. Each CDR3 protein gets one entry after TCRdb re-called the RT-PCR reads with MiXCR. The table has approximately 570,000 distinct CDR3 sequences, 7.6% seen once; the top ten hold 10% to 15%. This specimen was PBMCs from blood, taken roughly 24 months after vaccination. Receptors were obtained from a man between 50 and 75 years old who received an inactivated influenza vaccine.

The chain combines TRBV5-5 with TRBJ1-1; TRBD1 aligns across 8 bases. Germline assignment: CDR1 SGHKS and CDR2 YYEKEE (reference sequence). The CDR3 contains 16 residues. J was trimmed by 8 bases and V by 3 bases; bases with no gene match: 15. CDR3 protein: CASSSGQGIGLAEAFF. CDR3 DNA sequence: TGTGCCAGCAGCTCCGGACAGGGCATTGGTTTAGCGGAAGCTTTCTTT.

The chain employs TRBV28 and TRBJ2-7; 9 bases match TRBD2. The CDR3 totals 14 residues. Germline-derived CDR1 and CDR2 are MDHEN and SYDVKM. After removal of 2 bases from V and 5 bases from J, the junction contained 4 bases not matched to a gene. The CDR3 nucleotides are TGTGCCAGCAGTTTAATTAGCGGGAGTCACGAGCAGTACTTC. This gives the protein CASSLISGSHEQYF.

The sample holds many counts of this clonotype. The chain combines TRBV6-5 with TRBJ2-3; D gene uncertain. Trimming shortened V by 0 bases and J by 4 bases, and 20 bases separated the two germline ends. The CDR3 extends over 18 amino acids. Germline-derived CDR1 and CDR2 are MNHEY and SVGAGI. As DNA, the CDR3 is TGTGCCAGCAGTTACTCGATTTCCGCCCCGAGCGACGCAGATACGCAGTATTTT. The encoded protein is CASSYSISAPSDADTQYF.

This clonotype was counted only a few times. V is TRBV12-3 or TRBV12-4 and J is TRBJ2-2; D perhaps matches TRBD2 (6 bases). The CDR3 contains 15 residues. V lost 4 bases and J 6 bases, leaving 15 bases between the germline ends. DNA of the CDR3: TGTGCCAGCAGTTCCGGGACTCTAGGGTCCGGGGAGCTGTTTTTT. Protein product: CASSSGTLGSGELFF.

This chain uses TRBV7-6 with TRBJ1-4; D might be TRBD1 (5 bases). The CDR3 is 14 amino acids. V lost 7 bases and J lost 5, with 14 bases in between. Germline assignment: CDR1 SGHVS and CDR2 FNYEAQ. The CDR3 sequence: CASNMGPPNEKLFF. The CDR3 DNA reads TGTGCCAGCAATATGGGGCCACCGAATGAAAAACTGTTTTTT.

At least ten counts were recorded for this clonotype. The V call is TRBV5-1, the J call TRBJ1-1, with TRBD1 identical over 12 bases. Trimming removed 6 bases from V and 10 bases from J; junction bases left unmatched: 7. CDR3 length: 13 residues. The germline V gene encodes CDR1 SGHRS and CDR2 YFSETQ. The CDR3 protein is CASTDGTGGIAFF. The CDR3 DNA reads as TGCGCCAGCACCGACGGGACAGGGGGCATAGCTTTCTTT. Drawing the rest from reference TRBV5-1 and TRBJ1-1, the complete variable domain is KAGVTQTPRYLIKTRGQQVTLSCSPISGHRSVSWYQQTPGQGLQFLFEYFSETQRNKGNFPGRFSGRQFSNSRSEMNVSTLELGDSALYLCASTDGTGGIAFFGQGTRLTVV.

The V gene is TRBV10-3, the J gene TRBJ2-7, with 11 bases that match TRBD2. CDR1 is ENHRY and CDR2 is SYGVKD in the germline V gene. Trimming removed 4 bases from V and 0 bases from J; junction bases left unmatched: 8. This CDR3 contains 17 residues. CDR3 in DNA: TGTGCCATCAGTGGGGCTAGCGGGAGGCTCAACTCCTACGAGCAGTACTTC. It codes for CAISGASGRLNSYEQYF.

This clonotype was counted between two and nine times. V is TRBV12-3 or TRBV12-4 and J is TRBJ1-6; 7 bases agree with TRBD1. The CDR3 is made up of 14 amino acids. The J segment lost 8 bases and the V segment lost 5 bases, leaving 6 bases of the junction unmatched. CDR3 in DNA: TGTGCCAGCAGTCAGACAGGGTTTGATTCACCCCTCCACTTT. It codes for CASSQTGFDSPLHF.

This clonotype came up many times. The V gene is TRBV28, the J gene TRBJ1-5, with 11 nucleotides matching TRBD1. The CDR3 runs to 15 residues. J gave up 5 bases and V 5 bases, and 5 bases lay outside the gene matches. Per the germline V gene, CDR1 is MDHEN and CDR2 is SYDVKM. The CDR3 loop reads CASSLGTGGYQPQHF. The CDR3 DNA reads TGTGCCAGCAGTCTAGGGACAGGGGGGTATCAGCCCCAGCATTTT.

This clonotype was picked up a small number of times. The V call is TRBV11-2, the J call TRBJ2-7, with 15 bases that match TRBD2. The germline CDR1 and CDR2 sequences are SGHAT and FQNNGV. The CDR3 is 15 amino acids. The V and J ends lost 5 bases and 5 bases, in that order; junction bases with no gene match: 4. The CDR3 nucleotides read TGTGCCAGCAGCACGGGACTAGCGGGGGGTGACGAGCAGTACTTC. Translating gives CASSTGLAGGDEQYF.

This clonotype was counted a few times. The chain uses TRBV5-1 and TRBJ2-2; D call uncertain. The germline V gene encodes CDR1 SGHRS and CDR2 YFSETQ. The CDR3 contains 13 residues. V dropped 4 bases and J dropped 4 bases, with 8 bases sitting between them. As DNA, the CDR3 is TGCGCCAGCAGCCCCGAAATCACCGGGGAGCTGTTTTTT. Translating gives CASSPEITGELFF.

This clonotype was detected only a few times. J is TRBJ1-6 and V is TRBV27; possibly TRBD1 for D (5 bases). The V gene's germline CDR1 is MNHEY and CDR2 SMNVEV (reference sequence). Trimming took off 4 bases at V and 6 bases at J, with 13 bases between the two ends. The CDR3 extends over 15 amino acids. CDR3 region: CASSWEQGSNSPLHF. The CDR3 bases are TGTGCCAGCAGTTGGGAGCAGGGTAGTAATTCACCCCTCCACTTT.

This clonotype was seen a handful of times. CDR3 sequence reads: CAISGGRATYNEQFF. In DNA, the CDR3 is TGTGCCATCAGTGGCGGGAGGGCCACCTACAATGAGCAGTTCTTC. The genes are TRBV10-3 and TRBJ2-1, with 9 bases matching TRBD2. Germline assignment: CDR1 ENHRY and CDR2 SYGVKD. The junction had 3 bases not matched to a gene; V was cut back by 4 bases and J by 2 bases. The length of the CDR3 is 15 residues.

This clonotype was observed a handful of times. V usage is TRBV5-4 and J usage is TRBJ2-1; 9 bases match TRBD2. V lost 4 bases to trimming and J lost 3 bases; unmatched junction nucleotides: 5. Germline assignment: CDR1 SGHNT and CDR2 YYREEE (reference sequence). CDR3 length equals 15 residues. The CDR3 reads CASSTGTSYYNEQFF. The CDR3 bases are TGTGCCAGCAGCACCGGGACTAGCTACTACAATGAGCAGTTCTTC.

This clonotype was counted at least ten times. The chain carries TRBV4-3 and TRBJ2-1; weak D call: TRBD1 (5 bases). This CDR3 has 14 residues. CDR1 is LGHNA and CDR2 is YSLEER in the germline V gene. Trimming took 2 bases from V and 7 from J, leaving 12 bases between them. CDR3 bases: TGCGCCAGCAGCCAACGAAGGGGTCGGAATGAGCAGTTCTTC. Its translation is CASSQRRGRNEQFF.

This clonotype was seen only a few times. The chain is built from TRBV15 and TRBJ2-1, with a weak D call TRBD2 (7 bases). Deletions cut 6 bases from V and 7 bases from J, with 16 bases between. The CDR3 loop spans 14 amino acids. Germline-derived CDR1 and CDR2 are LNHNV and YYDKDF (reference sequence). CDR3 DNA sequence: TGTGCCACCAGAGGAGGGGGGGAGATGAATGAGCAGTTCTTC. Its translation: CATRGGGEMNEQFF.

The V call is TRBV19, the J call TRBJ2-7; TRBD1 agrees at 8 bases. CDR1 LNHDA and CDR2 SQIVND come from the germline V gene (reference sequence). V shed 10 bases, J shed 4 bases, and the junction held 9 bases outside the gene matches. CDR3 length: 13 residues. CDR3 sequence (DNA): TGTGCCACCTCTGCAGGGGGCGGGTACGAGCAGTACTTC. Translated: CATSAGGGYEQYF.

This clonotype showed up just a few times. This chain links TRBV7-9 with TRBJ1-5; maybe TRBD1 (6 bases). This CDR3 has 17 residues. V was pared by 4 bases and J by 2 bases, with 18 bases between. Germline V gene sequence: CDR1 SEHNR, CDR2 FQNEAQ (reference sequence). The CDR3 reads CASSSTTQGLGNQPQHF. DNA for the CDR3: TGTGCCAGCAGCTCCACGACGCAGGGGCTGGGCAATCAGCCCCAGCATTTT.

This clonotype was observed many times. The V call is TRBV12-3 or TRBV12-4, the J call TRBJ2-4; a weak D match, TRBD2 (6 bases). The CDR3 length is 16 residues. The ends were cut back, 3 bases at V and 1 base at J, with 13 bases in the middle. The CDR3, as DNA: TGTGCCAGCAGTTTCGAGGAGGGGCTTGCCAAAAACATTCAGTACTTC. Translation gives CASSFEEGLAKNIQYF.

This chain connects TRBV4-3 to TRBJ2-2; D uncertain. This CDR3 spans 15 amino acids. V lost 0 bases and J lost 1, with 6 bases in between. CDR1 is LGHNA and CDR2 is YSLEER in the germline V gene. In nucleotides, the CDR3 is TGCGCCAGCAGCCAAGAGAGCAGGAACACCGGGGAGCTGTTTTTT. Translating gives CASSQESRNTGELFF.

The sample holds a few counts of this clonotype. The chain is built from TRBV14 and TRBJ1-6; no definite D call. Trimming left V 1 base short and J 8 bases short, with 9 bases between. Germline assignment: CDR1 SGHDN and CDR2 FVKESK. This CDR3 region has 14 residues. CDR3 sequence (DNA): TGTGCCAGCAGCCAAGCTGGGTGGGATTCACCCCTCCACTTT. Its translation: CASSQAGWDSPLHF.

This clonotype was picked up many times. DNA of the CDR3: TGCAGTGCTAGGGAGACAGGGCGGGAGACCCAGTACTTC. Protein sequence: CSARETGRETQYF. The chain is built from TRBV20-1 and TRBJ2-5; TRBD1 matches at 7 bases. Germline lookup yields CDR1 DFQATT and CDR2 SNEGSKA (reference sequence). Unmatched junction bases numbered 6, after V lost 3 bases and J lost 5 bases. There are 13 residues in the CDR3.